Each of the 29 T cell receptor beta chains below was sequenced from the same sample in a study of cytomegalovirus exposure and HLA in healthy donors. Both 60 Vbeta primers and 13 Jbeta primers went into the PCR. TCRdb keeps only in-frame clones here, not all; method: immunoSEQ multiplex PCR. The table records fewer than 250,000 clones, around 85% of them present only once. What was sequenced was PBMCs. The receptor source for this set is a man younger than 35 in good health and CMV-seronegative.

The chain couples TRBV4-3 to TRBJ2-1, with TRBD2 identical over 7 bases. CDR3 length: 15 amino acids. V lost 0 bases and J lost 3; bases outside the gene matches: 2. The V gene's germline CDR1 is LGHNA and CDR2 YSLEER. Written as DNA, the CDR3 is TGCGCCAGCAGCCAAGACTCTAGCGGCTACAATGAGCAGTTCTTC. This gives the protein CASSQDSSGYNEQFF.

The V call is TRBV28, the J call TRBJ2-7; tentatively, D is TRBD2 (6 bases). V lost 4 bases to trimming and J lost 8 bases, with 21 bases between them. The CDR3 is 15 amino acids. Germline V gives CDR1 MDHEN, CDR2 SYDVKM. CDR3 in amino acids: CASSSRRVSFTKQYF. CDR3 bases: TGTGCCAGCAGTTCCCGGAGGGTCAGTTTTACGAAGCAGTACTTC.

The CDR3 sequence is CASGWGTGANTEAFF. CDR3 nucleotides: TGTGCTAGTGGTTGGGGGACAGGGGCGAACACTGAAGCTTTCTTT. The genes are TRBV12-5 and TRBJ1-1; 10 bases fit TRBD1. V trimming: 4 bases; J trimming: 1 base; junction bases outside the gene matches: 3. CDR1 is LGHNT and CDR2 is FRNRAP in the germline V gene. The CDR3 length is 15 residues.

The table lists this clone with a count of one. The chain has TRBV13 and TRBJ2-7; 7 bases agree with TRBD2. The CDR3 loop spans 13 amino acids. Per the germline V gene, CDR1 is PRHDT and CDR2 is FYEKMQ (reference sequence). Germline trimming cut 5 bases from V and 6 bases from J; bases unmatched to any gene: 7. Written as DNA, the CDR3 is TGTGCCAGCAGCCGTAGCGGGTCAGGCGAGCAGTACTTC. Protein sequence: CASSRSGSGEQYF.

The rearrangement links TRBV18 to TRBJ2-7; tentatively, D is TRBD1 (5 bases). Germline-derived CDR1 and CDR2 are KGHSH and LQKENI. V lost 8 bases, J lost 2 bases, and 19 bases lay in between. CDR3 length: 15 residues. The CDR3 reads CASTPGKGIAYEQYF. DNA for the CDR3: TGTGCCAGCACTCCTGGGAAGGGGATCGCCTACGAGCAGTACTTC.

The rearrangement joins TRBV9 to TRBJ1-1; D might be TRBD1 (6 bases). CDR3 length equals 15 residues. Deletions cut 1 base from V and 0 bases from J, with 10 bases between. Per germline, CDR1 SGDLS and CDR2 YYNGEE. CDR3 protein: CASSVTYRVNTEAFF. CDR3 DNA: TGTGCCAGCAGCGTAACCTACAGGGTGAACACTGAAGCTTTCTTT.

The gene calls are TRBV11-1 and TRBJ1-5; D gene ambiguous. Trimming removed 2 bases from V and 5 bases from J, with 13 bases in between. Germline V CDR1 and CDR2: SGHAT, FQDESV (reference sequence). The CDR3 covers 15 residues. CDR3 loop: CASSLNSGFDQPQHF. CDR3 sequence (DNA): TGTGCCAGCAGCTTAAACTCGGGGTTCGATCAGCCCCAGCATTTT. Drawing the rest from reference TRBV11-1 and TRBJ1-5, the complete variable domain is EAEVAQSPRYKITEKSQAVAFWCDPISGHATLYWYRQILGQGPELLVQFQDESVVDDSQLPKDRFSAERLKGVDSTLKIQPAELGDSAMYLCASSLNSGFDQPQHFGDGTRLSIL.

V gene TRBV11-2 combines with J gene TRBJ1-3, with a weak D call TRBD1 (6 bases). V was clipped by 4 bases and J by 16 bases, with 14 bases between them. This CDR3 region has 11 residues. CDR1 is SGHAT and CDR2 is FQNNGV in the germline V gene. Here the CDR3 DNA reads TGTGCCAGCAGCTCAGACAGGTCCTTCTATTTT. This translates into CASSSDRSFYF.

J is TRBJ2-3 and V is TRBV9, with 8 bases identical to TRBD2. Germline V lookup: CDR1 SGDLS, CDR2 YYNGEE. J lost 0 bases, V lost 3 bases, and 6 bases had no gene match. CDR3 size: 16 residues. This chain's CDR3 is CASSDRLASSTDTQYF. CDR3 nucleotides: TGTGCCAGCAGCGACCGACTAGCGTCTAGCACAGATACGCAGTATTTT.

The chain is built from TRBV16 and TRBJ1-2; 9 nucleotides line up with TRBD1. The germline gives CDR1 KGHSY, CDR2 FQNENV. The V gene end was trimmed by 2 bases and the J gene end by 0 bases; junction bases not matched to a gene: 10. The CDR3 contains 18 residues. As DNA, the CDR3 is TGTGCCAGCAGCCAACCTCCGGGACAGGGCTTCTCTAACTATGGCTACACCTTC. Translation gives CASSQPPGQGFSNYGYTF.

The chain joins TRBV18 to TRBJ2-5; D gene unclear. The CDR3 covers 12 residues. Germline loops: CDR1 KGHSH, CDR2 LQKENI. The V end was cut by 4 bases, the J end by 5 bases, with 8 bases between. Here the CDR3 reads CASSLSLETQYF. Written as DNA, the CDR3 is TGTGCCAGCTCACTGAGCCTTGAGACCCAGTACTTC.

V gene TRBV19 combines with J gene TRBJ2-5; D not certain. Germline V lookup: CDR1 LNHDA, CDR2 SQIVND (reference sequence). The CDR3 is 13 amino acids. Trimming took 2 bases from V and 2 from J, leaving 6 bases between them. The CDR3 DNA sequence: TGTGCCAGTAGTATAAACAGACAAGAGACCCAGTACTTC. It codes for CASSINRQETQYF.

J is TRBJ2-1 and V is TRBV9; tentative D call: TRBD1 (5 bases). Germline CDR1 reads SGDLS; CDR2 reads YYNGEE. V shed 2 bases and J shed 8 bases, with 17 bases lying between them. The CDR3 runs to 15 residues. CDR3 in DNA: TGTGCCAGCAGCGTTTACCAGACAGAGACGGATGAGCAGTTCTTC. The encoded protein is CASSVYQTETDEQFF.

The CDR3 region is CASLRQGQDTQYF. In nucleotides, the CDR3 is TGTGCCAGCCTCAGACAGGGGCAGGATACGCAGTATTTT. The gene calls are TRBV5-4 and TRBJ2-3; TRBD1 aligns across 8 bases. This CDR3 has 13 residues. J was trimmed by 6 bases and V by 7 bases; bases with no gene match: 7. Germline CDR1 is SGHNT and CDR2 is YYREEE (reference sequence).

The rearrangement links TRBV5-4 to TRBJ2-3; TRBD1 is a possible D gene (6 bases). The germline CDR1 and CDR2 sequences are SGHNT and YYREEE (reference sequence). The CDR3 runs to 14 residues. V gave up 4 bases and J gave up 3 bases, with 12 bases separating them. Here the CDR3 DNA reads TGTGCCAGCAGCGCCGGACAGACGACAGATACGCAGTATTTT. Its translation is CASSAGQTTDTQYF.

This chain links TRBV27 with TRBJ1-5, with no clear D. This CDR3 comprises 13 residues. Trimming removed 5 bases from V and 5 bases from J, with 10 bases in between. From germline, CDR1 is MNHEY and CDR2 SMNVEV (reference sequence). The CDR3 region has the DNA TGTGCCAGCAGTCTTTACGTAGATCAGCCCCAGCATTTT. Protein product: CASSLYVDQPQHF.

The chain carries TRBV29-1 and TRBJ2-7; D is perhaps TRBD1 (6 bases). From germline, CDR1 is SQVTM and CDR2 ANQGSEA. V was trimmed by 3 bases and J by 3 bases, leaving 9 bases between them. The CDR3 contains 12 residues. This chain's CDR3 is CSVEVDSYEQYF. CDR3 nucleotides: TGCAGCGTTGAGGTGGACAGCTACGAGCAGTACTTC.

The V call is TRBV11-2, the J call TRBJ2-3; TRBD2 matches 12 bases. The CDR3 runs 16 residues. Germline V CDR1 and CDR2: SGHAT, FQNNGV. Trimming removed 5 bases from V and 7 bases from J; junction bases left unmatched: 10. The CDR3 region has the DNA TGTGCCAGCAGCCCCCGGACTAGCGGGATTGAGAATACGCAGTATTTT. It is translated as CASSPRTSGIENTQYF. Using reference TRBV11-2 and TRBJ2-3 for the parts outside the CDR3, the full variable domain is EAGVAQSPRYKIIEKRQSVAFWCNPISGHATLYWYQQILGQGPKLLIQFQNNGVVDDSQLPKDRFSAERLKGVDSTLKIQPAKLEDSAVYLCASSPRTSGIENTQYFGPGTRLTVL.

The chain recombines TRBV27 with TRBJ2-1, with D unresolved. Per the germline V gene, CDR1 is MNHEY and CDR2 is SMNVEV (reference sequence). There are 14 residues in the CDR3. The germline V and J ends were trimmed by 0 bases and 8 bases, with 11 bases remaining between them. The CDR3 protein is CASSLSRGVYEQFF. In DNA, the CDR3 is TGTGCCAGCAGTTTATCAAGAGGAGTTTATGAGCAGTTCTTC.

The V gene is TRBV5-1, the J gene TRBJ2-2, with 11 bases fitting TRBD2. The germline gives CDR1 SGHRS, CDR2 YFSETQ. V trimming: 4 bases; J trimming: 1 base; junction bases outside the gene matches: 3. The CDR3 loop spans 16 amino acids. In DNA form, the CDR3 reads TGCGCCAGCAGCGGGACTAGCGGAGGGAACACCGGGGAGCTGTTTTTT. As protein: CASSGTSGGNTGELFF.

The V call is TRBV28, the J call TRBJ2-7, with TRBD1 as a possible D gene (6 bases). This CDR3 has 17 residues. The germline V and J ends were trimmed by 5 bases and 3 bases, with 23 bases remaining between them. Germline CDR1 MDHEN, CDR2 SYDVKM. The CDR3 nucleotides read TGTGCCAGCAGTCGCCTCGGGTCCCAGGGGAGAAGCTACGAGCAGTACTTC. Translation gives CASSRLGSQGRSYEQYF.

The chain combines TRBV2 with TRBJ2-3; 9 bases line up with TRBD2. This CDR3 is built from 13 residues. Germline CDR1 SNHLY, CDR2 FYNNEI. Trimming took 10 bases from V and 3 from J; bases not matched to a gene: 5. The CDR3 sequence is CATSGGLTDTQYF. CDR3 sequence (DNA): TGTGCCACAAGCGGGGGGCTAACAGATACGCAGTATTTT.

The gene calls are TRBV11-3 and TRBJ2-1; perhaps TRBD2 as D (5 bases). This CDR3 contains 15 residues. Trimming shortened V by 0 bases and J by 8 bases, and 14 bases separated the two germline ends. The V gene's germline CDR1 is SGHNT and CDR2 YENEEA. CDR3 DNA: TGTGCCAGCAGCTTAGACCGGACGAACGGGGATGAGCAGTTCTTC. Its translation is CASSLDRTNGDEQFF.

The chain has TRBV9 and TRBJ1-3; 7 bases map to TRBD1. The CDR3 is 15 residues long. J lost 0 bases, V lost 3 bases, and 3 bases had no gene match. The germline V gene encodes CDR1 SGDLS and CDR2 YYNGEE. The CDR3 protein is CASSAQGNSGNTIYF. The CDR3 DNA reads as TGTGCCAGCAGCGCACAGGGGAACTCTGGAAACACCATATATTTT.

The chain links TRBV9 to TRBJ2-5; D is perhaps TRBD2 (5 bases). CDR3 length equals 15 residues. The V end lost 0 bases, the J end lost 3 bases, and 12 bases lay between the germline ends. The germline gives CDR1 SGDLS, CDR2 YYNGEE. CDR3 DNA: TGTGCCAGCAGCGTAGGCCCCCAGCGGAAAGAGACCCAGTACTTC. It translates to CASSVGPQRKETQYF.

The CDR3 DNA reads TGTGCCAGCAGCGGGGGGGGGCTGGTATTGGACGAGCAGTACTTC. Protein product: CASSGGGLVLDEQYF. The J gene is TRBJ2-7, the V gene TRBV7-2; perhaps TRBD2 as D (7 bases). Trimming took 5 bases from V and 5 from J, leaving 19 bases between them. From germline, CDR1 is SGHTA and CDR2 FQGNSA. CDR3 length: 15 residues.

V and J are TRBV6-1 and TRBJ1-4; 9 bases line up with TRBD1. V was clipped by 8 bases and J by 7 bases; unmatched bases: 8. The germline V gene encodes CDR1 MNHNS and CDR2 SASEGT. CDR3 length: 14 residues. CDR3 amino acids: CASRRQGGVEKLFF. The CDR3 nucleotides read TGTGCCAGCCGTAGACAGGGGGGCGTTGAAAAACTGTTTTTT.

V usage is TRBV7-9 and J usage is TRBJ2-1; 8 bases agree with TRBD1. V shed 2 bases, J shed 8 bases, and the junction held 11 bases outside the gene matches. Looked up from germline, CDR1 is SEHNR and CDR2 is FQNEAQ (reference sequence). The CDR3 extends over 16 amino acids. In DNA, the CDR3 is TGTGCCAGCAGCTTAAAGTTCCAGGGGGCGAGGGATGAGCAGTTCTTC. The encoded protein is CASSLKFQGARDEQFF.

In this sample, this clone turned up once. The chain joins TRBV27 to TRBJ1-5; D is perhaps TRBD1 (6 bases). V lost 2 bases and J 1 base, leaving 9 bases between the germline ends. The CDR3 spans 15 residues. The germline gives CDR1 MNHEY, CDR2 SMNVEV (reference sequence). The DNA for the CDR3 is TGTGCCAGCAGTTTAGGGCAGGGGAGCAATCAGCCCCAGCATTTT. Residues: CASSLGQGSNQPQHF.